The 17 T cell receptor beta chains below were found in one sample sequenced in a study of response to subunit inactivated influenza vaccine. From the RT-PCR reads, TCRdb called clonotypes with MiXCR, one entry per CDR3 protein. The sample holds hundreds of thousands of distinct CDR3 sequences, 15% to 20% seen once. This specimen was PBMCs from blood, taken 4 to 6 days after vaccination. The receptors were sampled from a man in his fifties who received an inactivated influenza vaccine.

The sample holds many counts of this clonotype. CDR3 region: CASRDSLNTEAFF. For the CDR3, the DNA is TGTGCCAGTCGGGACAGTTTGAACACTGAAGCTTTCTTT. The J gene is TRBJ1-1, the V gene TRBV6-1; 7 bases fit TRBD1. The CDR3 runs 13 residues. The junction had 4 bases not matched to a gene; V was cut back by 9 bases and J by 0 bases. Per germline, CDR1 MNHNS and CDR2 SASEGT.

In this sample, this clonotype turned up a few times. The chain is built from TRBV20-1 and TRBJ1-6, with no clear D. With 3 bases removed from V and 7 bases from J, the gap between germline ends came to 10 bases. The CDR3 is made up of 13 amino acids. CDR1 is DFQATT and CDR2 is SNEGSKA in the germline V gene (reference sequence). The DNA of the CDR3 is TGCAGTGCTAGGTTGGGAGTAAATTCACCCCTCCACTTT. Protein: CSARLGVNSPLHF.

The chain links TRBV27 to TRBJ2-3; no clear D. Germline assignment: CDR1 MNHEY and CDR2 SMNVEV (reference sequence). This CDR3 is built from 14 residues. V was clipped by 2 bases and J by 6 bases, with 12 bases between them. CDR3 amino acids: CASSLTILPDTQYF. CDR3 bases: TGTGCCAGCAGTTTAACGATATTGCCGGATACGCAGTATTTT.

V gene TRBV28 combines with J gene TRBJ1-5; 7 nucleotides line up with TRBD1. Trimming removed 8 bases from V and 3 bases from J; junction bases left unmatched: 13. This CDR3 region has 16 residues. Germline V lookup: CDR1 MDHEN, CDR2 SYDVKM. CDR3 sequence reads: CASQGQWEINNQPQHF. CDR3 bases: TGTGCCAGCCAGGGACAGTGGGAGATCAACAATCAGCCCCAGCATTTT.

This clonotype was observed a handful of times. This sequence joins TRBV5-5 and TRBJ2-1; D may correspond to TRBD1 or TRBD2 (5 bases each). The CDR3 sequence is 15 residues long. Between the trimmed V and J ends, which lost 4 bases and 3 bases, there was a span of 14 bases. Germline CDR1 reads SGHKS; CDR2 reads YYEKEE (reference sequence). The CDR3 DNA reads as TGTGCCAGCAGCGTCGGGGCAGGGTTCTACAATGAGCAGTTCTTC. This translates into CASSVGAGFYNEQFF.

In the case of this clonotype: The junction departs from germline at one end; a sequencing error may be responsible. The chain joins TRBV6-5 to TRBJ1-5; D unclear. Germline CDR1 is MNHEY and CDR2 is SVGAGI. The length of the CDR3 is 13 residues. The CDR3 DNA sequence: TGTGCCAGCAGTTTCAATAGCAATCAGCCCCAGAATTTT. The encoded protein is CASSFNSNQPQNF.

This clonotype was counted a few times. The chain employs TRBV12-3 or TRBV12-4 and TRBJ1-6; D gene unclear. Between the trimmed V and J ends, which lost 4 bases and 11 bases, there was a span of 12 bases. The CDR3 runs to 13 residues. The CDR3, as DNA: TGTGCCAGCAGTTCGGACCTTAGGACACCCCTCCACTTT. Translated, it gives CASSSDLRTPLHF.

This clonotype was observed a handful of times. The V call is TRBV12-3 or TRBV12-4, the J call TRBJ1-5, with a tentative D call TRBD1 (6 bases). Trimming took 8 bases from V and 9 from J, leaving 17 bases between them. The CDR3 sequence is 13 residues long. CDR3 residues: CASGAGALTPQHF. In nucleotides, the CDR3 is TGTGCCAGCGGGGCGGGGGCCCTCACGCCCCAGCATTTT.

The V call is TRBV10-3, the J call TRBJ2-5; maybe TRBD2 (6 bases). V shed 5 bases and J shed 4 bases, with 20 bases lying between them. The CDR3 sequence is 16 residues long. Looked up from germline, CDR1 is ENHRY and CDR2 is SYGVKD. Here the CDR3 reads CAISQAGTGGVETQYF. The CDR3 DNA sequence: TGTGCCATCAGTCAAGCCGGGACTGGCGGGGTAGAGACCCAGTACTTC.

This clonotype was seen only a few times. The chain combines TRBV9 with TRBJ2-1; TRBD2 agrees at 7 bases. Germline lookup yields CDR1 SGDLS and CDR2 YYNGEE. The CDR3 has 15 amino acids. V dropped 0 bases and J dropped 4; count of bases not matched to a gene: 4. The CDR3 is CASSVGTREYNEQFF. The CDR3 DNA follows: TGTGCCAGCAGCGTAGGGACTAGGGAGTACAATGAGCAGTTCTTC.

This clonotype was found a few times. This chain uses TRBV29-1 with TRBJ1-1, with D unresolved. The germline V gene encodes CDR1 SQVTM and CDR2 ANQGSEA. Trimming removed 3 bases at V and 4 bases at J, with 6 bases between. The CDR3 runs to 11 residues. The CDR3 DNA reads TGCAGCGTTGATAAAGGCACTGAAGCTTTCTTT. It translates to CSVDKGTEAFF.

This clonotype was counted between two and nine times. The chain couples TRBV29-1 to TRBJ2-1; the D gene is possibly TRBD1 (5 bases). The CDR3 length is 13 residues. V lost 5 bases, J lost 2 bases, and 10 bases lay in between. Germline CDR1 is SQVTM and CDR2 is ANQGSEA. The CDR3 DNA reads TGCAGCGTTCCGAAGGGGCCCTACAATGAGCAGTTCTTC. Translated: CSVPKGPYNEQFF.

This clonotype appeared many times. J is TRBJ1-2 and V is TRBV4-1; D ambiguous. Per germline, CDR1 MGHRA and CDR2 YSYEKL. The CDR3 totals 14 residues. The germline V and J ends were trimmed by 1 base and 4 bases, with 10 bases remaining between them. DNA for the CDR3: TGCGCCAGCAGCCAAGTATTTAGCTTCTATGGCTACACCTTC. Its protein is CASSQVFSFYGYTF.

This clonotype occurred a few times. The chain joins TRBV27 to TRBJ1-2; 7 nucleotides align to TRBD1. Trimming removed 3 bases from V and 3 bases from J; junction bases left unmatched: 7. CDR3 size: 15 residues. Germline CDR1 and CDR2: MNHEY and SMNVEV (reference sequence). The chain's CDR3 is CASSFTRQGYYGYTF. CDR3 in DNA: TGTGCCAGCAGTTTTACCAGACAGGGCTACTATGGCTACACCTTC.

V and J are TRBV6-5 and TRBJ1-3, with D possibly TRBD1 on 6 matching bases. This CDR3 comprises 15 residues. Trimming shortened V by 4 bases and J by 1 base, and 11 bases separated the two germline ends. Looked up from germline, CDR1 is MNHEY and CDR2 is SVGAGI. The CDR3 here is CASSFEGGSGNTIYF. CDR3 sequence (DNA): TGTGCCAGCAGTTTCGAAGGGGGGTCTGGAAACACCATATATTTT.

This clonotype appeared many times. J is TRBJ2-7 and V is TRBV7-2; D tentatively fits TRBD1 or TRBD2 (7 bases each). The length of the CDR3 is 16 residues. Per the germline V gene, CDR1 is SGHTA and CDR2 is FQGNSA. With 5 bases removed from V and 6 bases from J, the gap between germline ends came to 23 bases. Written as DNA, the CDR3 is TGTGCCAGCAGCCCAGTCGGGGGGACAGTGGGTGCCGAGCAGTACTTC. Its translation is CASSPVGGTVGAEQYF.

A few counts support this clonotype. V and J are TRBV7-2 and TRBJ2-1; 7 bases fit TRBD1. The CDR3 has 16 amino acids. The V segment lost 4 bases and the J segment 0 bases; nucleotides outside the gene matches: 6. The germline gives CDR1 SGHTA, CDR2 FQGNSA. For the CDR3, the DNA is TGTGCCAGCAGCTCAAACAGGGGCGACTCCTACAATGAGCAGTTCTTC. This encodes CASSSNRGDSYNEQFF.